Below, one T cell receptor (beta chain) is given with its context. Its antigen is unknown. The data were taken from a study of beta chain features in type 1 diabetes. This CDR3 contains 16 residues. Trimming removed 1 base from V and 0 bases from J; junction bases left unmatched: 0. Germline-derived CDR1 and CDR2 are MGHRA and YSYEKL. Study-level points and caveats: Naive, central memory and Treg TCRB repertoires appeared more alike in patients than in healthy donors.

The entirety of the isolated RNA underwent reverse transcription, so expressed TCRB transcripts were sequenced. Mean read depth for naive, central memory and regulatory T cell samples was several million reads. Clones were read by immunoSEQ multiplex PCR, and TCRdb kept only the in-frame ones, dropping some. The sample carries roughly 240,000 clones, roughly 15% recorded once. It was one heparinised blood draw, averaging approximately 100 mL, that each donor gave. Purities in excess of 95% were seen in all sorted populations. The clonotype was recovered from a woman between 40 and 55 years old in good health. This chain connects TRBV4-1 to TRBJ1-5, with 10 bases matching TRBD1. Specimen: naive CD4+ T cells from blood. The CDR3 coding sequence is TGCGCCAGCAGCCAAGGGGACAGGGGTAGCAATCAGCCCCAGCATTTT. Amino acids: CASSQGDRGSNQPQHF.